This is a list of T cell receptor beta chains from one sample in a study of T cells in Graves' hyperthyroidism and ophthalmopathy. Each CDR3 protein gets one entry after TCRdb re-called the multiplex PCR reads with MiXCR. The sample has around 600,000 distinct CDR3 sequences; about 14% are singletons. Material: blood. The receptors here all came from a woman between 50 and 59 years old with Graves' ophthalmopathy. Both conserved end residues are part of each CDR3. The D gene is left open where the match is weak. Clone size is shown for a subset of rows, as once, few, many or a class of expanded clone.

cdr3_aa	cdr3_nt	clone_size	j_call	v_call	d_call
CASSVGLAGAAEQFF	TGTGCCAGCAGCGTCGGACTAGCGGGAGCGGCTGAGCAGTTCTTC	many	TRBJ2-1	TRBV7-8	TRBD2
CASSLRVTNEKLFF	TGTGCCAGCAGTCTGCGGGTAACTAATGAAAAACTGTTTTTT	-	TRBJ1-4	TRBV28	-
CASSPMTSNEQFF	TGTGCCAGCAGTCCCATGACTAGCAATGAGCAGTTCTTC	many	TRBJ2-1	TRBV28	-
CASSSDVGTGGEKLFF	TGTGCCAGCAGTTCCGACGTCGGGACAGGGGGCGAAAAACTGTTTTTT	many	TRBJ1-4	TRBV6-1	TRBD1
CASRTGQGKETQYF	TGCGCCAGCAGGACCGGACAGGGGAAAGAGACCCAGTACTTC	few	TRBJ2-5	TRBV5-1	TRBD1
CASSLGGQGYLGEAFF	TGTGCCAGCAGCTTAGGGGGACAGGGATATTTGGGTGAAGCTTTCTTT	many	TRBJ1-1	TRBV11-2	TRBD1
CASSSILGRKRGYTF	TGTGCCAGCAGTTCTATATTGGGTCGGAAACGTGGCTACACCTTC	many	TRBJ1-2	TRBV12-3/TRBV12-4	-
CASSQEQTETHEAFF	TGTGCCAGCAGCCAAGAGCAGACAGAAACTCATGAAGCTTTCTTT	many	TRBJ1-1	TRBV3-1	-
CSARYRGETQYF	TGCAGTGCTAGATACCGGGGAGAGACCCAGTACTTC	many	TRBJ2-5	TRBV20-1	-
CATSDPGLASTDTQYF	TGTGCCACCAGTGACCCCGGACTAGCTAGCACAGATACGCAGTATTTT	-	TRBJ2-3	TRBV24-1	TRBD2
CASSPLRKQGSGTEAFF	TGTGCCAGCTCACCTCTCCGAAAACAGGGGTCGGGCACTGAAGCTTTCTTT	many	TRBJ1-1	TRBV18	TRBD1
CASRTGSYNEQFF	TGTGCCAGCAGAACAGGGTCCTACAATGAGCAGTTCTTC	many	TRBJ2-1	TRBV2	-
CASSVSGGYQETQYF	TGTGCCAGCAGCGTATCGGGAGGGTACCAAGAGACCCAGTACTTC	few	TRBJ2-5	TRBV9	TRBD2
CASSPRGSLPYNEQFF	TGTGCCAGCTCACCACGCGGCAGCCTCCCGTACAATGAGCAGTTCTTC	many	TRBJ2-1	TRBV18	-
CASSYPLGEAGYTF	TGTGCCAGCAGTTACCCGCTCGGGGAGGCTGGCTACACCTTC	few	TRBJ1-2	TRBV6-6	-
CSARDLRGPNTEAFF	TGCAGTGCTAGAGATCTTAGGGGGCCGAACACTGAAGCTTTCTTT	many	TRBJ1-1	TRBV20-1	TRBD1
CATSPGLGNQPQHF	TGTGCCACCTCCCCGGGGCTTGGCAATCAGCCCCAGCATTTT	once	TRBJ1-5	TRBV15	-
CASSLQGYSPLHF	TGCGCCAGCAGCCTCCAGGGTTATTCACCCCTCCACTTT	-	TRBJ1-6	TRBV4-3	-